The 32 T cell receptor beta chains reported below all come from one sample, sequenced in a study of lymphopenia after photon versus proton radiotherapy. Measured with immunoSEQ multiplex PCR; TCRdb has only the in-frame clones, and not every one. The sample includes tens of thousands of clones, approximately 87% of them seen just once. Sequences were derived from peripheral blood, sampled from a patient treated with proton-based radiotherapy. The receptor set was obtained from a woman aged 65 to 85 with pancreatic cancer.

This clone was seen a single time. This sequence joins TRBV25-1 and TRBJ2-1; D is unclear. V was pared by 8 bases and J by 3 bases, with 8 bases between. This CDR3 has 12 residues. Germline V CDR1 and CDR2: MGHDK, SYGVNS. DNA for the CDR3: TGTGCCAGCCAAACTCGCTACAATGAGCAGTTCTTC. Encoded protein: CASQTRYNEQFF.

The rearrangement joins TRBV7-2 to TRBJ2-7; D uncertain. The germline V and J ends were trimmed by 4 bases and 9 bases, with 13 bases remaining between them. The CDR3 sequence is 12 residues long. Per germline, CDR1 SGHTA and CDR2 FQGNSA. CDR3 residues: CASSSSSFWQYF. CDR3 sequence (DNA): TGTGCCAGCAGCTCCTCCTCGTTCTGGCAGTACTTC.

CDR3 in DNA: TGTGCCAGTAGTATCCATCTGCTGGGAGGCTACACCTTC. Its protein product is CASSIHLLGGYTF. V is TRBV19 and J is TRBJ1-2; D is unclear. Germline V CDR1 and CDR2: LNHDA, SQIVND (reference sequence). Between the trimmed V and J ends, which lost 3 bases and 8 bases, there was a span of 13 bases. The CDR3 runs to 13 residues.

CDR3 DNA: TGTGCCAGCAGCCCACAGTCGGGGCCTTTCTACAATGAGCAGTTCTTC. Encoded protein: CASSPQSGPFYNEQFF. The rearrangement links TRBV7-3 to TRBJ2-1; either TRBD1 or TRBD2 may fit D (5 bases each). From germline, CDR1 is SGHTA and CDR2 FQGTGA. The CDR3 spans 16 residues. Trimming left V 5 bases short and J 3 bases short, with 17 bases between.

The rearrangement joins TRBV11-3 to TRBJ2-1, with 7 nucleotides matching TRBD1. This CDR3 has 14 residues. J lost 2 bases, V lost 4 bases, and 2 bases had no gene match. Germline assignment: CDR1 SGHNT and CDR2 YENEEA. CDR3: CASSSTGPYNEQFF. In DNA, the CDR3 is TGTGCCAGCAGCTCGACAGGGCCCTACAATGAGCAGTTCTTC.

This clone was detected once. V is TRBV5-1 and J is TRBJ2-5; possibly TRBD2 for D (6 bases). The CDR3 covers 14 residues. Trimming removed 4 bases at V and 0 bases at J, with 10 bases between. Germline-derived CDR1 and CDR2 are SGHRS and YFSETQ. The CDR3 bases are TGCGCCAGCAGCCCGGGGACTTACCAAGAGACCCAGTACTTC. Amino acid sequence: CASSPGTYQETQYF. Based on the CDR3 plus reference TRBV5-1 and TRBJ2-5, the full variable domain is KAGVTQTPRYLIKTRGQQVTLSCSPISGHRSVSWYQQTPGQGLQFLFEYFSETQRNKGNFPGRFSGRQFSNSRSEMNVSTLELGDSALYLCASSPGTYQETQYFGPGTRLLVL.

This clone was observed once. The rearrangement joins TRBV7-2 to TRBJ1-2; D remains ambiguous. This CDR3 is built from 14 residues. V was trimmed by 5 bases and J by 5 bases, leaving 15 bases between them. Germline-derived CDR1 and CDR2 are SGHTA and FQGNSA. The CDR3 region is CASSLLGGWYGYTF. In DNA, the CDR3 is TGTGCCAGCAGCCTACTGGGAGGTTGGTATGGCTACACCTTC.

The chain recombines TRBV28 with TRBJ2-5, with D unresolved. V was clipped by 5 bases and J by 1 base, with 20 bases between them. Germline V gene lookup returns CDR1 MDHEN and CDR2 SYDVKM. CDR3 length: 17 residues. Here the CDR3 DNA reads TGTGCCAGCAGTCCCACGGCCGCCCGATTGTTCCAAGAGACCCAGTACTTC. Residues: CASSPTAARLFQETQYF.

This chain joins TRBV30 and TRBJ1-5; D remains ambiguous. The CDR3 consists of 14 residues. V was pared by 1 base and J by 8 bases, with 15 bases between. CDR1 is GTSNPN, CDR2 SVGIG, per germline (reference sequence). CDR3 in amino acids: CAWSAQIEIKPQHF. The CDR3, as DNA: TGTGCCTGGAGTGCCCAAATAGAAATCAAGCCCCAGCATTTT.

J is TRBJ2-7 and V is TRBV7-9, with a possible D match to TRBD2 (7 bases). This CDR3 region has 15 residues. Trimming pared 3 bases from V and 1 base from J, leaving 13 bases between. The V gene's germline CDR1 is SEHNR and CDR2 FQNEAQ (reference sequence). The CDR3: CASSFPGGPSYEQYF. CDR3 bases: TGTGCCAGCAGCTTTCCCGGGGGGCCATCCTACGAGCAGTACTTC.

The chain has TRBV7-2 and TRBJ1-5; D possibly corresponds to TRBD1 (5 bases). This CDR3 region has 15 residues. Trimming shortened V by 1 base and J by 1 base, and 8 bases separated the two germline ends. Germline V gene data show CDR1 as SGHTA and CDR2 as FQGNSA. The CDR3 nucleotides are TGTGCCAGCAGCTTAGGACAGACGAGCAATCAGCCCCAGCATTTT. Encoded protein: CASSLGQTSNQPQHF.

CDR3 nucleotides: TGTGCCTGGAGTAGGCTAGCGGGAAACAATGAGCAGTTCTTC. The encoded protein is CAWSRLAGNNEQFF. V and J are TRBV30 and TRBJ2-1, with 9 bases matching TRBD2. V gave up 2 bases and J gave up 5 bases; unmatched junction bases: 4. From germline, CDR1 is GTSNPN and CDR2 SVGIG (reference sequence). The CDR3 has 14 amino acids.

This chain joins TRBV5-4 and TRBJ2-1; tentatively, D is TRBD2 (5 bases). The CDR3 contains 14 residues. Germline values: CDR1 SGHNT, CDR2 YYREEE (reference sequence). The germline V and J ends were trimmed by 1 base and 10 bases, with 15 bases remaining between them. CDR3 residues: CASSLLDSSLEQFF. The CDR3 region has the DNA TGTGCCAGCAGCTTGCTGGACTCCTCTTTGGAGCAGTTCTTC.

This clone was picked up one time. Germline is not matched at one junction end, which may reflect a read error. The V and J genes are TRBV4-2 and TRBJ2-5, with 7 positions matching TRBD1. The J call may be wrong; the DNA end is better matched by TRBJ2-7. This CDR3 is built from 13 residues. Germline V CDR1 and CDR2: LGHNA, YNFKEQ. The CDR3 DNA is TGTACCAGCAGTCCGGACAGGACCTACGAGCAGTACTTC. As protein: CTSSPDRTYEQYF.

This clone was observed a few times. The chain joins TRBV28 to TRBJ2-1; 10 positions agree with TRBD2. From germline, CDR1 is MDHEN and CDR2 SYDVKM. The V and J ends lost 6 bases and 7 bases, in that order; junction bases with no gene match: 12. The length of the CDR3 is 16 residues. The CDR3 here is CASRIGSGRASNEQFF. The CDR3 nucleotides are TGTGCCAGCAGAATTGGGAGCGGGAGGGCCAGTAATGAGCAGTTCTTC.

The V gene is TRBV9, the J gene TRBJ2-3, with D possibly being TRBD1 (6 bases). The CDR3 is 14 residues long. Germline V CDR1 and CDR2: SGDLS, YYNGEE. V lost 3 bases and J 6 bases, leaving 14 bases between the germline ends. CDR3 residues: CASSARAQGDTQYF. The DNA of the CDR3 is TGTGCCAGCAGCGCGAGGGCCCAGGGGGATACGCAGTATTTT.

The CDR3 reads CASRRDPGGYEQYF. The CDR3 coding sequence is TGTGCCAGCAGGAGGGATCCGGGAGGGTACGAGCAGTACTTC. The genes are TRBV6-1 and TRBJ2-7; 8 nucleotides line up with TRBD2. The germline V gene encodes CDR1 MNHNS and CDR2 SASEGT. Trimming at V came to 6 bases and at J to 4 bases, leaving 8 bases not matched to a gene. The CDR3 spans 14 residues.

CDR3 bases: TGCAGCGTTGCGGGAACGACAGATTCTAACTATGGCTACACCTTC. This sequence encodes CSVAGTTDSNYGYTF. J is TRBJ1-2 and V is TRBV29-1, with D maybe TRBD1 (5 bases). CDR1 SQVTM and CDR2 ANQGSEA come from the germline V gene. V dropped 4 bases and J dropped 0 bases, with 15 bases sitting between them. The CDR3 totals 15 residues.

The gene calls are TRBV5-4 and TRBJ2-3; 14 bases align to TRBD2. Germline CDR1 is SGHNT and CDR2 is YYREEE (reference sequence). Unmatched junction bases numbered 8, after V lost 3 bases and J lost 5 bases. This CDR3 has 17 amino acids. CDR3 coding DNA: TGTGCCAGCAGCTCACCGGGACTAGCGGGAGTGGTAGATACGCAGTATTTT. This sequence encodes CASSSPGLAGVVDTQYF.

V usage is TRBV13 and J usage is TRBJ2-2; 7 nucleotides match TRBD2. V lost 0 bases to trimming and J lost 7 bases; unmatched junction nucleotides: 20. The CDR3 runs to 20 residues. Germline loops: CDR1 PRHDT, CDR2 FYEKMQ (reference sequence). This CDR3 reads CASSLGPFPSGDNPNGELFF. CDR3 nucleotides: TGTGCCAGCAGCTTAGGCCCCTTCCCCAGCGGGGATAATCCAAACGGGGAGCTGTTTTTT.

The chain is built from TRBV7-8 and TRBJ2-3, with TRBD2 identical over 14 bases. The germline CDR1 and CDR2 sequences are SGHVS and FQNEAQ. The CDR3 loop spans 17 amino acids. After removal of 5 bases from V and 6 bases from J, the junction contained 10 bases not matched to a gene. CDR3 residues: CASSPGTSGGAGDTQYF. For the CDR3, the DNA is TGTGCCAGCAGCCCCGGGACTAGCGGGGGCGCGGGGGATACGCAGTATTTT.

The CDR3 loop is CASERTGNEQYF. The CDR3 DNA reads as TGTGCCAGCGAGAGGACAGGGAACGAGCAGTACTTC. V and J are TRBV5-8 and TRBJ2-7; 8 bases agree with TRBD1. The CDR3 covers 12 residues. Germline loops: CDR1 SGHTS, CDR2 YDEGEE. Trimming at V came to 7 bases and at J to 5 bases, leaving 5 bases not matched to a gene.

This chain connects TRBV7-9 to TRBJ1-5; D ambiguous. Germline CDR1 and CDR2: SEHNR and FQNEAQ (reference sequence). The ends were cut back, 4 bases at V and 7 bases at J, with 8 bases in the middle. This CDR3 region has 12 residues. This CDR3 is CASSSGLQPQHF. The CDR3 DNA follows: TGTGCCAGCAGCTCCGGGCTCCAGCCCCAGCATTTT.

This clone has only one observation. V gene TRBV5-1 combines with J gene TRBJ2-7; unclear D gene. The V gene lost 1 base and the J gene lost 3 bases, with 5 bases spanning the gap. The germline CDR1 and CDR2 sequences are SGHRS and YFSETQ. This CDR3 is 12 amino acids long. The CDR3 protein is CASSLPSYEQYF. The CDR3 bases are TGCGCCAGCAGCTTGCCGAGCTACGAGCAGTACTTC.

The chain combines TRBV14 with TRBJ1-4, with D perhaps TRBD1 (5 bases). The germline CDR1 and CDR2 sequences are SGHDN and FVKESK. The V end was cut by 1 base, the J end by 4 bases, with 10 bases between. This CDR3 comprises 15 residues. The CDR3 sequence: CASSQVGTDNEKLFF. Here the CDR3 DNA reads TGTGCCAGCAGCCAAGTCGGGACCGATAATGAAAAACTGTTTTTT.

The chain has TRBV6-4 and TRBJ2-2, with D perhaps TRBD2 (6 bases). This CDR3 has 14 residues. V was clipped by 6 bases and J by 6 bases, with 14 bases between them. Germline-derived CDR1 and CDR2 are MRHNA and SNTAGT. In DNA, the CDR3 is TGTGCCAGCAGGGAAGATTCTAGCGCCGGGGAGCTGTTTTTT. This encodes CASREDSSAGELFF.

This clone was picked up a small number of times. This chain uses TRBV28 with TRBJ1-5; the D gene is possibly TRBD1 (6 bases). Germline lookup yields CDR1 MDHEN and CDR2 SYDVKM. Trimming took off 0 bases at V and 4 bases at J, with 16 bases between the two ends. CDR3 length equals 17 residues. The CDR3 region is CASSLWDSSVSNQPQHF. CDR3 in DNA: TGTGCCAGCAGTTTATGGGACAGTAGCGTGTCAAATCAGCCCCAGCATTTT. Drawing the rest from reference TRBV28 and TRBJ1-5, the complete variable domain is DVKVTQSSRYLVKRTGEKVFLECVQDMDHENMFWYRQDPGLGLRLIYFSYDVKMKEKGDIPEGYSVSREKKERFSLILESASTNQTSMYLCASSLWDSSVSNQPQHFGDGTRLSIL.

This clone was seen a handful of times. The chain joins TRBV28 to TRBJ2-4; TRBD2 matches 11 bases. Germline assignment: CDR1 MDHEN and CDR2 SYDVKM. This CDR3 has 17 amino acids. With V trimmed by 2 bases and J by 5 bases, 8 bases remained unmatched. The CDR3 DNA reads as TGTGCCAGCAGTTTAGCTAGCGGGAGGCGGATCGAAAACATTCAGTACTTC. Translated: CASSLASGRRIENIQYF.

V gene TRBV5-1 combines with J gene TRBJ2-1; D is ambiguous. Between the trimmed V and J ends, which lost 1 base and 5 bases, there was a span of 19 bases. Germline CDR1 is SGHRS and CDR2 is YFSETQ. The CDR3 extends over 17 amino acids. CDR3 nucleotides: TGCGCCAGCAGCTTGACTGAATCATACTATTCGAACAATGAGCAGTTCTTC. Protein: CASSLTESYYSNNEQFF.

This rearrangement joins TRBV7-2 to TRBJ2-2; possibly TRBD1 for D (5 bases). The germline V gene encodes CDR1 SGHTA and CDR2 FQGNSA. The CDR3 is made up of 13 amino acids. The V end was cut by 5 bases, the J end by 5 bases, with 9 bases between. CDR3 sequence (DNA): TGTGCCAGCAGCCTCAGGGATACCGGGGAGCTGTTTTTT. It is translated as CASSLRDTGELFF.

V gene TRBV28 combines with J gene TRBJ2-1, with TRBD2 identical over 12 bases. CDR1 and CDR2 from the germline V gene are MDHEN and SYDVKM. V gave up 5 bases and J gave up 7 bases; unmatched junction bases: 9. CDR3 length: 16 residues. In DNA form, the CDR3 reads TGTGCCAGCAGTCCATTACTAGCGGGAGGTTTGAATGAGCAGTTCTTC. Protein sequence: CASSPLLAGGLNEQFF.

In regard to this clone: Other DNA sequences in this sample translate to the same CDR3. V is TRBV21-1 and J is TRBJ2-7. TRBV21-1 is a pseudogene segment. This CDR3 has 18 residues. DNA of the CDR3: TGTGCCAGCAGCAAAGGTCCAAATGTATTGATTATGACCTACGAGCAGTACTTC. This codes for CASSKGPNVLIMTYEQYF.